This TCR beta chain was recovered during a study of T-cell memory formation after mild COVID-19. It was 5'RACE with constant-segment primers that produced the TCR alpha and TCR beta cDNA libraries, which carried sample barcodes and UMIs. In TCRdb, the 5' RACE reads were re-called with MiXCR into one record per CDR3 protein. The profile shows approximately 270,000 distinct CDR3 sequences, around 15% of them singletons. Study-level findings and limits: Later expanders leaned toward CD4+, whereas clones contracting from day 15 to 85 were balanced CD4/CD8. Some SARS-CoV-2-responding clones were already detected in memory before infection. Contracting CD4+ clones lay largely in CM and EM, with CD8+ ones residing in EMRA.

As for this clonotype: What it binds is not known.

Sequencing used PBMCs or a T cell subset sorted from them (not recorded which). This receptor was identified in a man aged 18 to 30 who had mild COVID-19 (a few samples of this study predate the infection). Cell type and time point are not known.

The CDR3 loop is CASTSTGETDTQYF. The CDR3 region has the DNA TGTGCCAGCACCTCGACAGGGGAAACAGATACGCAGTATTTT. V and J are TRBV12-3 or TRBV12-4 and TRBJ2-3; 8 bases are shared with TRBD1. The CDR3 extends over 14 amino acids. V was clipped by 7 bases and J by 3 bases; unmatched bases: 6.